Sequencing of this TCR beta chain was carried out in a study of identical twins. The table lists this clonotype with many counts. The CDR3 has 13 residues. The germline V gene encodes CDR1 SGHDT and CDR2 YYEEEE. V dropped 1 base and J dropped 5 bases, with 7 bases sitting between them. TCRdb re-analysed the 5' RACE reads in MiXCR, keeping a single row per CDR3 protein. This table holds just under 550,000 distinct CDR3 sequences, roughly 15% found once. The same specimen was also included in a second study, on yellow fever vaccine responses in identical twins.

Sequencing was performed on CD4+ T cells sorted from blood. The V gene is TRBV5-6, the J gene TRBJ2-1; D gene unclear. This TCR came from a woman between 18 and 30 years old in good health. The CDR3 coding sequence is TGTGCCAGCAGCTTGTGGGCTAACAATGAGCAGTTCTTC. Translated, it gives CASSLWANNEQFF.